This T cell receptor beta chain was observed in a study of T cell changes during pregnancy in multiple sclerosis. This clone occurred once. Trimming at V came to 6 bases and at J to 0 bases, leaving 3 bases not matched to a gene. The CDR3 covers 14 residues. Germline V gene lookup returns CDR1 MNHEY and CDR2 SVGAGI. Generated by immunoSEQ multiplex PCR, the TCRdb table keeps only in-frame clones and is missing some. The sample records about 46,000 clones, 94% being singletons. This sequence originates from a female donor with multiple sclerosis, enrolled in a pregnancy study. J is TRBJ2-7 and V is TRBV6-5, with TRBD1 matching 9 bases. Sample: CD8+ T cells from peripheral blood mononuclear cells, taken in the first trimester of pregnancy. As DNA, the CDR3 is TGTGCCAGCAGCGGGACAGGGAGCTCCTACGAGCAGTACTTC. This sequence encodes CASSGTGSSYEQYF.